This is a list of T cell receptor beta chains from one sample in a study of cytotoxic CD8 clonotypes in ibrutinib-treated CLL. This table comes from immunoSEQ multiplex PCR, and its TCRdb copy is limited to in-frame clones, with some not included. The sample shows almost 250,000 clones, under 80% of them seen only once. This specimen consisted of PBMCs, obtained after 24 months of ibrutinib treatment. The receptors were gathered from a human donor with chronic lymphocytic leukemia. Each CDR3 is given with its conserved first and last residue. D genes are given only for firm matches. Some rows have no size entry. The others give once, few or many, or a class for an expanded clone.

13	TRBJ2-1	.	TRBV7-3	.	TGTGCCAGCAGCTTAAGTCCAGGAGGTGAGCAGTTCTTC	CASSLSPGGEQFF
13	TRBJ2-1	.	TRBV25-1	.	TGTGCCAGCAGTGAATTCATCGGAAATGAGCAGTTCTTC	CASSEFIGNEQFF
14	TRBJ2-7	TRBD1	TRBV5-8	.	TGTGCCAGCAGCTTACAGGGGGCATATGGCGAGCAGTACTTC	CASSLQGAYGEQYF
17	TRBJ2-1	TRBD2	TRBV27	.	TGTGCCAGCAGCCCGACGGCCGGGACTAGCGGGATCCATGAGCAGTTCTTC	CASSPTAGTSGIHEQFF
17	TRBJ1-3	TRBD1	TRBV7-8	.	TGTGCCAGCAGCCCTACGACAGGGCTCTTCTCTGGAAACACCATATATTTT	CASSPTTGLFSGNTIYF
15	TRBJ2-7	.	TRBV9	.	TGTGCCAGCAGCCCCCTCGGAGCCAGCTCCTACGAGCAGTACTTC	CASSPLGASSYEQYF
15	TRBJ2-3	TRBD1	TRBV2	.	TGTGCCAGCAGTCCCGGGACAGGGGGCGCAGATACGCAGTATTTT	CASSPGTGGADTQYF
15	TRBJ2-7	.	TRBV5-1	few	TGCGCCAGCAGCTTGACAGGGATCGGGACCTACGAGCAGTACTTC	CASSLTGIGTYEQYF
14	TRBJ2-7	TRBD1	TRBV10-3	.	TGTGCCATCAGTGGAACAGGGGTCCTATACGAGCAGTACTTC	CAISGTGVLYEQYF
13	TRBJ1-2	TRBD1	TRBV29-1	.	TGCAGCGTTGAATCCGCAGGGGGGTATGGCTACACCTTC	CSVESAGGYGYTF
14	TRBJ2-2	.	TRBV19	.	TGTGCCAGTAGTATAAGTATCAACACCGGGGAGCTGTTTTTT	CASSISINTGELFF
14	TRBJ2-1	.	TRBV29-1	.	TGCAGCGTTGAAGATCCACTAGGGAGCAATGAGCAGTTCTTC	CSVEDPLGSNEQFF
14	TRBJ1-2	.	TRBV28	.	TGTGCCAGCAGTGAGAAGGGACGGCACTATGGCTACACCTTC	CASSEKGRHYGYTF
15	TRBJ2-7	TRBD1	TRBV10-3	.	TGTGCCATCAGTGAACCGGGACAGGGGGAATACGAGCAGTACTTC	CAISEPGQGEYEQYF
15	TRBJ2-1	TRBD1	TRBV7-2	.	TGTGCCAGCAGCTCCTCGGGACAGGGGGCAGATGAGCAGTTCTTC	CASSSSGQGADEQFF
16	TRBJ2-7	.	TRBV28	few	TGTGCCAGCAGCCCTTCCGCAGGGGGGGCTGCCTACGAGCAGTACTTC	CASSPSAGGAAYEQYF
14	TRBJ2-5	.	TRBV7-3	.	TGTGCCAGCAGCCCCCGCGCGGCAGTTGGTTCCCAGTACTTC	CASSPRAAVGSQYF
21	TRBJ1-2	TRBD1	TRBV29-1	.	TGCAGCGCCTGGGGCTTCCAGGACAGGGGACCCATGGAACCTACCCACTATGGCTACACCTTC	CSAWGFQDRGPMEPTHYGYTF
14	TRBJ2-1	.	TRBV2	.	TGTGCCAAGGCCACGGGACCCCAAAACGATGAGCAGTTCTTC	CAKATGPQNDEQFF
17	TRBJ2-3	TRBD2	TRBV5-6	.	TGTGCCAGCAGCTCCATTGAAACTAGCGAGTTTCTAGATACGCAGTATTTT	CASSSIETSEFLDTQYF
15	TRBJ2-7	.	TRBV14	.	TGTGCCAGCAGCCAAGATCGGACAGTCGCTGACGAGCAGTACTTC	CASSQDRTVADEQYF
13	TRBJ2-7	.	TRBV5-8	.	TGTGCCAGCAGCTTGAGCAGCACCTACGAGCAGTACTTC	CASSLSSTYEQYF
15	TRBJ2-5	TRBD2	TRBV28	few	TGTGCCAGCAGTTTGGCCGGGGGGGGAGGCGAGACCCAGTACTTC	CASSLAGGGGETQYF
11	TRBJ1-1	.	TRBV30	.	TGTGCCTGGAATTGGGGCACTGAAGCTTTCTTT	CAWNWGTEAFF
12	TRBJ2-7	TRBD2	TRBV30	.	TGTGCCTCGACTAGCGGACCTTACGAGCAGTACTTC	CASTSGPYEQYF
15	TRBJ2-3	TRBD2	TRBV4-2	many	TGTGCCAGCAGCCAAGATAGCGGGAGCACAGATACGCAGTATTTT	CASSQDSGSTDTQYF
14	TRBJ2-3	.	TRBV2	.	TGTGCCAGCAGTGACGTGGGCCCGGCAGATACGCAGTATTTT	CASSDVGPADTQYF
14	TRBJ2-7	TRBD1	TRBV29-1	.	TGCAGCGCAGTGCGGGACAGGACACCCTACGAGCAGTACTTC	CSAVRDRTPYEQYF
13	TRBJ2-5	.	TRBV28	.	TGTGCCAGCAGCCCCGGGGGTCAAGAGACCCAGTACTTC	CASSPGGQETQYF
17	TRBJ2-3	TRBD2	TRBV9	.	TGTGCCAGCAGCCCTCGACTAGCGGGGCCGAGCACAGATACGCAGTATTTT	CASSPRLAGPSTDTQYF
15	TRBJ1-3	.	TRBV28	.	TGTGCCAGCGGACTCGGACGGTCCTCTGGAAACACCATATATTTT	CASGLGRSSGNTIYF
12	TRBJ2-7	.	TRBV28	once	TGTGCCAGCAGTTCTCCGGGATACGAGCAGTACTTC	CASSSPGYEQYF
13	TRBJ1-2	.	TRBV7-2	few	TGTGCCAGCAGCCCGGACATTAACTATGGCTACACCTTC	CASSPDINYGYTF
14	TRBJ1-5	.	TRBV5-6	.	TGTGCCAGCAGCACGGAGGGAGGCGTAACGGCCCAGCATTTT	CASSTEGGVTAQHF
15	TRBJ2-7	.	TRBV27	.	TGTGCCAGCAGTTATCGGGGGGCCGGGTCCTACGAGCAGTACTTC	CASSYRGAGSYEQYF
10	TRBJ2-3	.	TRBV20-1	.	TGCAGTGTTAGGGGAGATACGCAGTATTTT	CSVRGDTQYF
16	TRBJ2-1	TRBD2	TRBV11-2	once	TGTGCCAGCAGCCAATCAGCGGGATCCTCCTACAATGAGCAGTTCTTC	CASSQSAGSSYNEQFF
14	TRBJ2-3	.	TRBV19	.	TGTGCCAGTACCCTGACAGCTAGCACAGATACGCAGTATTTT	CASTLTASTDTQYF
14	TRBJ1-3	.	TRBV9	.	TGTGCCAGCAGCGACAGGAGCTCTGGAAACACCATATATTTT	CASSDRSSGNTIYF
15	TRBJ1-4	.	TRBV7-2	.	TGTGCCAGCAGCTTATCGGGCAGGAGGGATGAAAAACTGTTTTTT	CASSLSGRRDEKLFF
16	TRBJ2-7	.	TRBV4-2	.	TGTGCCAGCAGCCAGGGGGACTCCTTAGGATCCTACGAGCAGTACTTC	CASSQGDSLGSYEQYF
11	TRBJ1-1	.	TRBV6-5	few	TGTGCCAGCAGGTACATAGGGGTGGCTTTCTTT	CASRYIGVAFF
15	TRBJ2-1	TRBD2	TRBV7-2	.	TGTGCCAGCAGCACCCGACTAGCGGGATGGGACGGGCAGTTCTTC	CASSTRLAGWDGQFF
18	TRBJ2-1	TRBD2	TRBV7-8	.	TGTGCCAGCAGCTTAGGCGGGGGGAGCGGGAGGTCCTACAATGAGCAGTTCTTC	CASSLGGGSGRSYNEQFF
15	TRBJ2-7	TRBD1	TRBV23-1	once	TGCGCCAGCAGTCAACCGGGACAGGGGGACCACGAGCAGTACTTC	CASSQPGQGDHEQYF
12	TRBJ2-1	TRBD1	TRBV29-1	.	TGCAGCGTTGAGACAGGGTCTGCTGAGCAGTTCTTC	CSVETGSAEQFF
12	TRBJ2-7	.	TRBV30	.	TGTGCCTGGGGGGCCCTCCCTCGTGAGCAGTACTTC	CAWGALPREQYF
13	TRBJ2-3	.	TRBV18	.	TGTGCCAGCTCACCAAGTAGGACAGATACGCAGTATTTT	CASSPSRTDTQYF
12	TRBJ2-3	.	TRBV7-2	.	TGTGCCAGCAGCCCCGTCGGGGGTCCGCAGTATTTT	CASSPVGGPQYF
15	TRBJ1-4	.	TRBV2	.	TGTGCCAGCAGTGAAGGAGGCCCGCTGGATGAAAAACTGTTTTTT	CASSEGGPLDEKLFF
13	TRBJ1-1	.	TRBV30	.	TGTGCCTGGAGCGTGGGAATGAACACTGAAGCTTTCTTT	CAWSVGMNTEAFF
15	TRBJ1-1	TRBD1	TRBV30	.	TGTGCCTGGAGTGTGCCAGGGGGCGTCTTCACTGAAGCTTTCTTT	CAWSVPGGVFTEAFF
14	TRBJ2-5	.	TRBV7-9	.	TGTGCCAGCAGCCTAACTAGCAGCCAAGAGACCCAGTACTTC	CASSLTSSQETQYF